A selection of T cell receptor beta chains follows, all from one sample in a study of T-cell reconstitution after alpha-beta-depleted transplantation in children. TCRdb redid the calling of the PCR reads with MiXCR, one entry per CDR3 protein. The sample shows around 370,000 distinct CDR3 sequences, about a tenth of them seen only once. The input for sequencing was PBMCs from the stem cell graft donor, taken from the stem cell graft. The receptors here all came from a human donor who donated a stem cell graft to a child with acute lymphoblastic leukemia. CDR3s include the opening cysteine and the closing phenylalanine or tryptophan. The D gene is left open where the match is weak. Size is stated for part of the rows, as once, few or many counts, or as a class when the clone is expanded.

d_gene: .
j_gene: TRBJ2-1
v_gene: TRBV20-1
abundance: .
CDR3aa: CSASGWSYNEQFF
CDR3nt: TGCAGTGCTTCCGGATGGAGCTACAATGAGCAGTTCTTC

d_gene: .
j_gene: TRBJ1-1
v_gene: TRBV28
abundance: many
CDR3aa: CASTDWGGLTQGAFF
CDR3nt: TGTGCCAGCACTGACTGGGGGGGACTGACTCAAGGAGCTTTCTTT

d_gene: .
j_gene: TRBJ2-7
v_gene: TRBV11-1
abundance: .
CDR3aa: CASSFPPDPRKSSYEQYF
CDR3nt: TGTGCCAGCAGCTTTCCCCCGGATCCACGAAAATCCTCCTACGAGCAGTACTTC

d_gene: TRBD1
j_gene: TRBJ2-7
v_gene: TRBV7-2
abundance: .
CDR3aa: CASSPNRQGGYEQYF
CDR3nt: TGTGCCAGCAGCCCCAATCGACAGGGGGGATACGAGCAGTACTTC

d_gene: .
j_gene: TRBJ2-7
v_gene: TRBV9
abundance: few
CDR3aa: CASSVRGGEGSYEQYF
CDR3nt: TGTGCCAGCAGCGTACGAGGAGGGGAAGGGTCCTACGAGCAGTACTTC

d_gene: .
j_gene: TRBJ2-1
v_gene: TRBV12-3/TRBV12-4
abundance: .
CDR3aa: CASSSWGNEQFF
CDR3nt: TGTGCCAGCAGCTCGTGGGGGAATGAGCAGTTCTTC

d_gene: .
j_gene: TRBJ2-5
v_gene: TRBV5-1
abundance: .
CDR3aa: CASSPEGLTPQETQYF
CDR3nt: TGCGCCAGCAGCCCCGAAGGGTTGACCCCCCAAGAGACCCAGTACTTC

d_gene: TRBD2
j_gene: TRBJ2-7
v_gene: TRBV28
abundance: few
CDR3aa: CASSSTQYLAGAREQYF
CDR3nt: TGTGCCAGCAGTTCGACCCAGTATTTAGCGGGAGCGAGGGAGCAGTACTTC

d_gene: .
j_gene: TRBJ2-1
v_gene: TRBV7-2
abundance: many
CDR3aa: CASTPQRHEQFF
CDR3nt: TGTGCCAGCACTCCCCAGAGGCATGAGCAGTTCTTC

d_gene: TRBD2
j_gene: TRBJ2-2
v_gene: TRBV27
abundance: .
CDR3aa: CASRTWAAGDTGELFF
CDR3nt: TGTGCCAGCAGGACCTGGGCCGCGGGGGACACCGGGGAGCTGTTTTTT

d_gene: .
j_gene: TRBJ1-3
v_gene: TRBV4-3
abundance: few
CDR3aa: CASSQGLGALSGNTIYF
CDR3nt: TGCGCCAGCAGCCAAGGACTGGGGGCACTTTCTGGAAACACCATATATTTT

d_gene: TRBD1
j_gene: TRBJ2-2
v_gene: TRBV29-1
abundance: .
CDR3aa: CSVWGQGDTGELFF
CDR3nt: TGCAGCGTTTGGGGACAGGGGGACACCGGGGAGCTGTTTTTT

d_gene: .
j_gene: TRBJ1-1
v_gene: TRBV14
abundance: .
CDR3aa: CASSQGQDRYWIMNTEAFF
CDR3nt: TGTGCCAGCAGCCAAGGACAAGACCGCTACTGGATCATGAACACTGAAGCTTTCTTT

d_gene: .
j_gene: TRBJ2-7
v_gene: TRBV6-2/TRBV6-3
abundance: .
CDR3aa: CASTSAYEQYF
CDR3nt: TGTGCCAGCACGAGCGCCTACGAGCAGTACTTC

d_gene: .
j_gene: TRBJ2-7
v_gene: TRBV27
abundance: few
CDR3aa: CASGPESYEQYF
CDR3nt: TGTGCCAGTGGCCCAGAGTCCTACGAGCAGTACTTC

d_gene: .
j_gene: TRBJ2-5
v_gene: TRBV12-3/TRBV12-4
abundance: few
CDR3aa: CASRSWQQETQYF
CDR3nt: TGTGCCTCTCGGAGTTGGCAGCAAGAGACCCAGTACTTC

d_gene: .
j_gene: TRBJ2-7
v_gene: TRBV27
abundance: few
CDR3aa: CASRSGQWMGYEQYF
CDR3nt: TGTGCCAGCAGGTCCGGACAGTGGATGGGCTACGAGCAGTACTTC

d_gene: .
j_gene: TRBJ2-1
v_gene: TRBV25-1
abundance: .
CDR3aa: CASSEASVSSYNEQFF
CDR3nt: TGTGCCAGCAGTGAGGCGAGTGTTAGCTCCTACAATGAGCAGTTCTTC

d_gene: .
j_gene: TRBJ2-7
v_gene: TRBV9
abundance: many
CDR3aa: CASSQNQAYEQYF
CDR3nt: TGTGCCAGCAGCCAAAATCAGGCCTACGAGCAGTACTTC

d_gene: .
j_gene: TRBJ2-6
v_gene: TRBV9
abundance: .
CDR3aa: CASSVSPGAGANVLTF
CDR3nt: TGTGCCAGCAGCGTTTCACCGGGAGCTGGGGCCAACGTCCTGACTTTC

d_gene: TRBD2
j_gene: TRBJ2-5
v_gene: TRBV24-1
abundance: few
CDR3aa: CATSDLRGTSGRVQETQYF
CDR3nt: TGTGCCACCAGTGATTTGCGAGGGACTAGCGGGAGAGTCCAAGAGACCCAGTACTTC

d_gene: .
j_gene: TRBJ2-2
v_gene: TRBV5-1
abundance: many
CDR3aa: CASKDANTGELFF
CDR3nt: TGCGCCAGCAAAGACGCGAACACCGGGGAGCTGTTTTTT

d_gene: .
j_gene: TRBJ2-1
v_gene: TRBV12-3/TRBV12-4
abundance: .
CDR3aa: CASSLRSRIGWDEQFF
CDR3nt: TGTGCCAGCAGTCTCAGGTCTCGAATAGGGTGGGATGAGCAGTTCTTC

d_gene: TRBD2
j_gene: TRBJ2-7
v_gene: TRBV7-2
abundance: few
CDR3aa: CASSSTSGTYEQYF
CDR3nt: TGTGCCAGCAGCTCCACTAGCGGTACCTACGAGCAGTACTTC

d_gene: .
j_gene: TRBJ2-1
v_gene: TRBV12-3/TRBV12-4
abundance: .
CDR3aa: CASSLLPSINEQFF
CDR3nt: TGTGCCAGCAGTCTCCTACCGTCGATAAATGAGCAGTTCTTC

d_gene: .
j_gene: TRBJ2-7
v_gene: TRBV3-1
abundance: .
CDR3aa: CASSQTGEVLEQYF
CDR3nt: TGTGCCAGCAGCCAAACGGGGGAGGTTCTCGAGCAGTACTTC

d_gene: TRBD1
j_gene: TRBJ2-5
v_gene: TRBV29-1
abundance: few
CDR3aa: CSVVGVRGSGETQYF
CDR3nt: TGCAGCGTTGTCGGCGTCAGGGGGTCGGGCGAGACCCAGTACTTC

d_gene: .
j_gene: TRBJ2-7
v_gene: TRBV6-2/TRBV6-3
abundance: .
CDR3aa: CASMSSAEQYF
CDR3nt: TGTGCCAGCATGAGTAGCGCCGAGCAGTACTTC

d_gene: .
j_gene: TRBJ2-7
v_gene: TRBV29-1
abundance: .
CDR3aa: CSVSATGPYEQYF
CDR3nt: TGCAGCGTTTCGGCGACAGGTCCCTACGAGCAGTACTTC

d_gene: .
j_gene: TRBJ2-2
v_gene: TRBV20-1
abundance: .
CDR3aa: CSAGGNTGELFF
CDR3nt: TGCAGTGCTGGGGGGAACACCGGGGAGCTGTTTTTT

d_gene: .
j_gene: TRBJ2-6
v_gene: TRBV7-2
abundance: .
CDR3aa: CASSPHGSGANVLTF
CDR3nt: TGTGCCAGCAGCCCCCATGGCTCTGGGGCCAACGTCCTGACTTTC

d_gene: .
j_gene: TRBJ2-2
v_gene: TRBV4-2
abundance: few
CDR3aa: CASSQGVHRANTGELFF
CDR3nt: TGTGCCAGCAGCCAAGGGGTCCACAGGGCGAACACCGGGGAGCTGTTTTTT

d_gene: .
j_gene: TRBJ2-6
v_gene: TRBV12-3/TRBV12-4
abundance: .
CDR3aa: CASSPGGANVLTF
CDR3nt: TGTGCCAGCAGTCCTGGCGGGGCCAACGTCCTGACTTTC

d_gene: .
j_gene: TRBJ1-4
v_gene: TRBV4-1
abundance: many
CDR3aa: CASSQVSNEKLFF
CDR3nt: TGCGCCAGCAGCCAAGTTAGTAATGAAAAACTGTTTTTT

d_gene: .
j_gene: TRBJ1-5
v_gene: TRBV20-1
abundance: many
CDR3aa: CSARDPQGRLYSNQPQHF
CDR3nt: TGCAGTGCTAGAGATCCCCAGGGGCGCCTGTATAGCAATCAGCCCCAGCATTTT

d_gene: TRBD2
j_gene: TRBJ2-1
v_gene: TRBV29-1
abundance: many
CDR3aa: CSVVVSGSLTYNEQFF
CDR3nt: TGCAGCGTTGTTGTTAGCGGGAGTTTGACCTACAATGAGCAGTTCTTC

d_gene: TRBD1
j_gene: TRBJ1-5
v_gene: TRBV11-1
abundance: .
CDR3aa: CASSKQGGHAGGRNSNQPQHF
CDR3nt: TGTGCCAGCAGCAAACAAGGAGGGCATGCAGGGGGCAGGAATAGCAATCAGCCCCAGCATTTT

d_gene: .
j_gene: TRBJ2-7
v_gene: TRBV4-3
abundance: few
CDR3aa: CASSPGSVDTYEQYF
CDR3nt: TGCGCCAGCAGCCCAGGCAGCGTCGATACCTACGAGCAGTACTTC

d_gene: TRBD2
j_gene: TRBJ2-1
v_gene: TRBV6-5
abundance: many
CDR3aa: CASSYGDYHSYNEQFF
CDR3nt: TGTGCCAGCAGCTATGGGGACTACCATTCCTACAATGAGCAGTTCTTC

d_gene: .
j_gene: TRBJ1-1
v_gene: TRBV25-1
abundance: few
CDR3aa: CASSVKANTEAFF
CDR3nt: TGTGCCAGCAGTGTTAAGGCGAACACTGAAGCTTTCTTT

d_gene: TRBD2
j_gene: TRBJ2-7
v_gene: TRBV18
abundance: many
CDR3aa: CASSPTGTSGYEQYF
CDR3nt: TGTGCCAGCTCACCGACCGGGACTAGCGGTTACGAGCAGTACTTC

d_gene: TRBD2
j_gene: TRBJ2-1
v_gene: TRBV12-3/TRBV12-4
abundance: .
CDR3aa: CASRPGLAVNEQFF
CDR3nt: TGTGCCAGCAGGCCGGGACTAGCGGTTAATGAGCAGTTCTTC